This T cell receptor beta chain was identified in a study of blood T cells in healthy people across ages. The CDR3 extends over 19 amino acids. V was shortened by 5 bases and J by 5 bases, with 28 bases between the two germline ends. Looked up from germline, CDR1 is SGHDN and CDR2 is FVKESK. Through a sample-barcoded 5' primer and a J-beta primer mix, a second PCR was run for roughly 6 to 11 cycles. A single record per CDR3 protein comes from TCRdb applying MiXCR to the 5' RACE reads. This table holds 800,000 or so distinct CDR3 sequences, 62% found once. The sequenced sample was blood. This TCR came from a man aged 25 to 40 in good health. The chain has TRBV14 and TRBJ2-1; possibly TRBD1 for D (6 bases). CDR3 in amino acids: CASSTLWDIRQGSHNEQFF. CDR3 coding DNA: TGTGCCAGCAGCACTCTCTGGGACATACGCCAGGGTTCGCACAATGAGCAGTTCTTC.